This T cell receptor beta chain was captured by sequencing in a study of vaccination and CD4 T cells after COVID-19. At the level of the study: Median draw time for post-COVID samples was 85 to 110 days post-diagnosis (range 35 to 161).

Oncomine TCR Beta short-read sequencing was applied to DNA from cultured CD4+ T cells. Cultured CD4+ T cells yielded the extracted genomic DNA. TCRdb passed the PCR reads through MiXCR, listing each CDR3 protein once. The table lists 20,000 or so distinct CDR3 sequences, over 45% of them singletons. Stated treatment: roughly ten-day PBMC culture with coronavirus spike peptide pools or control peptides (ViraFEST assay). Before Alpha, Beta and Delta appeared in the US, convalescents tested positive (March–late 2020). As regards this clonotype: Its antigen is not known.

V was shortened by 0 bases and J by 6 bases, with 15 bases between the two germline ends. This CDR3 is 14 amino acids long. Per the germline V gene, CDR1 is DFQATT and CDR2 is SNEGSKA (reference sequence). The rearrangement uses TRBV20-1 and TRBJ2-7, with D maybe TRBD2 (6 bases). The TCR comes from a human donor with COVID-19. Sequencing was done on a sample of cultured CD4+ T cells from blood. In nucleotides, the CDR3 is TGCAGTGCTAGAGAGCGGCTAGCGATGGGCGAGCAGTACTTC. Translation gives CSARERLAMGEQYF.